This T cell receptor beta chain derives from a study of cytomegalovirus exposure and HLA in healthy donors. 13 Jbeta primers and 60 Vbeta primers were used for the PCR. Data came from immunoSEQ multiplex PCR; TCRdb stores just in-frame clones and leaves some out. In total, the table holds approximately 140,000 clones. This sequence originates from a man aged 40-49 years in good health and CMV-seronegative. Material for sequencing was PBMCs.

The CDR3 DNA reads as TGTGCCAGCAGCTTGGCGGGGGACAGGGTGGGGGAGACCCAGTACTTC. Translating gives CASSLAGDRVGETQYF. The chain is built from TRBV5-5 and TRBJ2-5; 9 bases agree with TRBD1. The V segment lost 0 bases and the J segment 5 bases; nucleotides outside the gene matches: 8. The germline gives CDR1 SGHKS, CDR2 YYEKEE (reference sequence). CDR3 length equals 16 residues.